The 27 T cell receptor beta chains given below trace back to one sample, sequenced in a study of blood T cells in healthy people across ages. Together with a sample-barcoded 5' primer, a J-beta primer mix was included in a second PCR lasting roughly 6 to 12 cycles. TCRdb itself ran the 5' RACE reads through MiXCR, one entry per CDR3 protein. The table has roughly 1 million distinct CDR3 sequences, approximately 25% seen once; the top ten hold approximately 0.75%. These records were also assigned to another study, of T cells of mothers and their children.

Sequencing was carried out using blood. The receptors come from a girl under 10 years old in good health.

The chain employs TRBV11-2 and TRBJ1-4; tentatively, D is TRBD1 (6 bases). The CDR3 runs to 16 residues. V gave up 1 base and J gave up 6 bases, with 15 bases separating them. Per the germline V gene, CDR1 is SGHAT and CDR2 is FQNNGV. DNA of the CDR3: TGTGCCAGCAGCTTAGGGACCCAGGGGTTCGATGAAAAACTGTTTTTT. Encoded protein: CASSLGTQGFDEKLFF.

The chain recombines TRBV20-1 with TRBJ1-6; 9 bases fit TRBD1. Losses at the gene ends were 6 bases for V and 10 bases for J; bases not matched to a gene: 10. The CDR3 runs 14 residues. Germline lookup yields CDR1 DFQATT and CDR2 SNEGSKA (reference sequence). CDR3 nucleotide sequence: TGCAGTGCCTCTACGGGACAGGGTTTCTCACCCCTCCACTTT. Amino acids: CSASTGQGFSPLHF.

J is TRBJ1-3 and V is TRBV7-2; no clear D gene. The V end was cut by 5 bases, the J end by 5 bases, with 13 bases between. CDR3 length: 14 amino acids. Germline CDR1 is SGHTA and CDR2 is FQGNSA. The DNA for the CDR3 is TGTGCCAGCAGCCCTTTTACCCGTCGAAACACCATATATTTT. Encoded protein: CASSPFTRRNTIYF.

This sequence joins TRBV6-5 and TRBJ2-7; tentative D call: TRBD2 (5 bases). The CDR3 is 11 amino acids. Trimming removed 6 bases from V and 9 bases from J, with 12 bases in between. Germline lookup yields CDR1 MNHEY and CDR2 SVGAGI. CDR3 region: CASSQGLAQYF. The CDR3 bases are TGTGCCAGCAGCCAAGGACTGGCGCAGTACTTC.

The chain links TRBV6-6 to TRBJ2-3; possibly TRBD2 for D (6 bases). The V end was cut by 2 bases, the J end by 5 bases, with 14 bases between. The CDR3 runs 15 residues. CDR1 is MNHNY, CDR2 SVGAGI, per germline (reference sequence). This CDR3 is CASSYQKGRGDTQYF. In DNA, the CDR3 is TGTGCCAGCAGTTACCAGAAGGGGCGGGGAGATACGCAGTATTTT.

The chain carries TRBV5-1 and TRBJ2-1, with 8 positions matching TRBD1. After removal of 2 bases from V and 4 bases from J, the junction contained 8 bases not matched to a gene. Looked up from germline, CDR1 is SGHRS and CDR2 is YFSETQ. The CDR3 extends over 16 amino acids. The CDR3: CASSFTSGQAYNEQFF. DNA for the CDR3: TGCGCCAGCAGCTTTACTTCGGGACAGGCGTACAATGAGCAGTTCTTC.

This clonotype was observed a few times. V usage is TRBV7-9 and J usage is TRBJ2-7; possibly TRBD1 or TRBD2 for D (6 bases each). Germline CDR1 is SEHNR and CDR2 is FQNEAQ (reference sequence). The germline V and J ends were trimmed by 4 bases and 7 bases, with 17 bases remaining between them. CDR3 size: 14 residues. Written as DNA, the CDR3 is TGTGCCAGCAGCTGGGCGGGACACCCGCGGGAGCAGTACTTC. Translated, it gives CASSWAGHPREQYF.

This chain's CDR3 is CAISRDSYYGYTF. The CDR3 DNA sequence: TGTGCCATCAGCCGGGACAGCTACTATGGCTACACCTTC. The chain combines TRBV10-3 with TRBJ1-2; TRBD1 matches at 7 bases. J was trimmed by 3 bases and V by 6 bases; bases with no gene match: 4. The CDR3 is 13 residues long. Germline lookup yields CDR1 ENHRY and CDR2 SYGVKD.

Only a few counts were recorded for this clonotype. In DNA, the CDR3 is TGTGCCAGCAGTAAGGTCATGAACACTGAAGCTTTCTTT. It encodes CASSKVMNTEAFF. The chain couples TRBV6-2 or TRBV6-3 to TRBJ1-1; D is unresolved. Germline V gene lookup returns CDR1 MNHEY and CDR2 SVGEGT. CDR3 length: 13 residues. Trimming took 5 bases from V and 0 from J, leaving 7 bases between them.

This chain uses TRBV12-3 or TRBV12-4 with TRBJ2-7; D is unclear. The CDR3 runs 12 residues. Between the trimmed V and J ends, which lost 3 bases and 4 bases, there was a span of 7 bases. This chain's CDR3 is CASSFAIYEQYF. The CDR3 bases are TGTGCCAGCAGTTTCGCCATTTACGAGCAGTACTTC.

The chain couples TRBV20-1 to TRBJ2-4; maybe TRBD2 (7 bases). CDR3 length equals 18 residues. Trimming removed 5 bases at V and 2 bases at J, with 25 bases between. Germline V lookup: CDR1 DFQATT, CDR2 SNEGSKA (reference sequence). The CDR3 spells CSAPLWWGGLLPKNIQYF. The CDR3 DNA reads TGCAGTGCTCCACTCTGGTGGGGGGGCCTTCTTCCCAAAAACATTCAGTACTTC.

This clonotype has more than one count but fewer than ten. The chain has TRBV28 and TRBJ1-4, with D unclear. In germline, CDR1 is MDHEN, CDR2 SYDVKM. V was clipped by 5 bases and J by 8 bases, with 15 bases between them. The CDR3 spans 14 residues. DNA for the CDR3: TGTGCCAGCAGTCCCCCACGCACCGGAGAAAAACTGTTTTTT. Translating it yields CASSPPRTGEKLFF.

The chain employs TRBV6-2 or TRBV6-3 and TRBJ2-5; weak D call: TRBD2 (6 bases). CDR1 is MNHEY, CDR2 SVGEGT, per germline. This CDR3 is 16 amino acids long. Deletions cut 6 bases from V and 5 bases from J, with 22 bases between. In nucleotides, the CDR3 is TGTGCCAGCAGACAACGGGACTCAGATTCTTGGGAGACCCAGTACTTC. This translates into CASRQRDSDSWETQYF.

This clonotype appeared a few times. The chain uses TRBV6-6 and TRBJ2-1; perhaps TRBD2 as D (6 bases). The V end was cut by 5 bases, the J end by 10 bases, with 9 bases between. Germline V gene lookup returns CDR1 MNHNY and CDR2 SVGAGI (reference sequence). This CDR3 spans 11 amino acids. CDR3 in DNA: TGTGCCAGCAGTGGAGGGGAAGAGCAGTTCTTC. It is translated as CASSGGEEQFF.

The CDR3 nucleotides read TGTGCCAGCAGCTCCTATCGCGGGGGCGGTTACAATGAGCAGTTCTTC. Translating it yields CASSSYRGGGYNEQFF. This chain links TRBV7-2 with TRBJ2-1; D possibly corresponds to TRBD2 (7 bases). The CDR3 is made up of 16 amino acids. Germline CDR1 and CDR2: SGHTA and FQGNSA. The V end lost 4 bases, the J end lost 4 bases, and 17 bases lay between the germline ends.

In its sample, this clonotype was seen a few times. This CDR3 reads CASSRTTGEDTEAFF. In nucleotides, the CDR3 is TGTGCCAGCAGCCGAACGACAGGGGAGGATACTGAAGCTTTCTTT. V is TRBV13 and J is TRBJ1-1, with TRBD1 matching 8 bases. Losses at the gene ends were 5 bases for V and 5 bases for J; bases not matched to a gene: 10. Germline V gene sequence: CDR1 PRHDT, CDR2 FYEKMQ (reference sequence). CDR3 length equals 15 residues.

A few counts support this clonotype. The chain uses TRBV7-6 and TRBJ1-2; D remains ambiguous. Germline loops: CDR1 SGHVS, CDR2 FNYEAQ. The CDR3 runs to 16 residues. V was pared by 4 bases and J by 0 bases, with 15 bases between. The CDR3 region is CASSSSAGKANYGYTF. In DNA form, the CDR3 reads TGTGCCAGCAGCTCAAGCGCAGGAAAAGCTAACTATGGCTACACCTTC.

This clonotype was seen only a few times. The chain joins TRBV7-9 to TRBJ1-2; D is possibly TRBD1 (5 bases). CDR1 is SEHNR and CDR2 is FQNEAQ in the germline V gene (reference sequence). The CDR3 runs 15 residues. V was trimmed by 5 bases and J by 6 bases, leaving 19 bases between them. Here the CDR3 reads CASSPPDSRTNGYTF. DNA of the CDR3: TGTGCCAGCAGCCCCCCAGACAGCCGAACGAATGGCTACACCTTC.

This clonotype has more than one count but fewer than ten. The rearrangement uses TRBV10-3 and TRBJ1-1; tentative D call: TRBD1 (5 bases). The CDR3 contains 12 residues. The germline V gene has CDR1 ENHRY and CDR2 SYGVKD. Trimming took 3 bases from V and 3 from J, leaving 5 bases between them. The CDR3 is CAISDRDTEAFF. CDR3 nucleotides: TGTGCCATCAGTGACAGGGACACTGAAGCTTTCTTT.

This clonotype was seen only a few times. The chain uses TRBV5-6 and TRBJ2-1; D might be TRBD1 (5 bases). CDR1 is SGHDT and CDR2 is YYEEEE in the germline V gene. Trimming shortened V by 4 bases and J by 4 bases, and 18 bases separated the two germline ends. The CDR3 loop spans 16 amino acids. DNA for the CDR3: TGTGCCAGCAGCCTAAATCTTGACAGTACATACAATGAGCAGTTCTTC. This translates into CASSLNLDSTYNEQFF.

The CDR3 here is CASKLAGGQTDTQYF. CDR3 DNA: TGTGCCAGCAAACTAGCGGGGGGTCAGACAGATACGCAGTATTTT. This chain connects TRBV7-2 to TRBJ2-3; TRBD2 matches at 12 bases. Germline trimming cut 7 bases from V and 3 bases from J; bases unmatched to any gene: 5. The germline V gene encodes CDR1 SGHTA and CDR2 FQGNSA. This CDR3 region has 15 residues. The full variable domain, completed using reference TRBV7-2 and TRBJ2-3, is GAGVSQSPSNKVTEKGKDVELRCDPISGHTALYWYRQSLGQGLEFLIYFQGNSAPDKSGLPSDRFSAERTGGSVSTLTIQRTQQEDSAVYLCASKLAGGQTDTQYFGPGTRLTVL.

V and J are TRBV20-1 and TRBJ2-5; 7 nucleotides align to TRBD2. The J call is doubtful: the DNA matches TRBJ2-7 better. The CDR3 contains 15 residues. Germline V CDR1 and CDR2: DFQATT, SNEGSKA (reference sequence). The CDR3 coding sequence is TGCAGTGCTAGAGATTTCCTAGCGGAGAACTACGAGCAGTACTTC. Amino acids: CSARDFLAENYEQYF.

The chain uses TRBV27 and TRBJ1-4, with D maybe TRBD1 (5 bases). Between the trimmed V and J ends, which lost 2 bases and 6 bases, there was a span of 7 bases. Germline assignment: CDR1 MNHEY and CDR2 SMNVEV (reference sequence). The length of the CDR3 is 13 residues. CDR3 residues: CASSLIQDEKLFF. For the CDR3, the DNA is TGTGCCAGCAGTTTAATACAGGATGAAAAACTGTTTTTT.

The chain links TRBV5-1 to TRBJ1-1; perhaps TRBD1 as D (5 bases). CDR1 SGHRS and CDR2 YFSETQ come from the germline V gene. The CDR3 loop spans 13 amino acids. V was cut by 3 bases and J by 4 bases, with 10 bases left in between. The CDR3 reads CASSYDSGTEAFF. The CDR3 nucleotides are TGCGCCAGCAGCTACGACAGCGGCACTGAAGCTTTCTTT.

This chain connects TRBV2 to TRBJ2-5; 9 bases are a match to TRBD2. The CDR3 length is 14 residues. Germline V lookup: CDR1 SNHLY, CDR2 FYNNEI. V lost 6 bases to trimming and J lost 4 bases; unmatched junction nucleotides: 6. The CDR3 reads CASRREAGGETQYF. CDR3 in DNA: TGTGCCAGCAGGAGGGAAGCGGGAGGAGAGACCCAGTACTTC. Looking up the rest from reference TRBV2 and TRBJ2-5 gives the full variable domain: EPEVTQTPSHQVTQMGQEVILRCVPISNHLYFYWYRQILGQKVEFLVSFYNNEISEKSEIFDDQFSVERPDGSNFTLKIRSTKLEDSAMYFCASRREAGGETQYFGPGTRLLVL.

The chain links TRBV29-1 to TRBJ2-5; 9 bases agree with TRBD2. The J call is in doubt because the DNA end fits TRBJ2-7 better. This CDR3 contains 13 residues. Germline values: CDR1 SQVTM, CDR2 ANQGSEA. The CDR3 sequence is CSYSGTSNYEQYF. The DNA of the CDR3 is TGCAGCTATTCAGGGACTAGCAACTACGAGCAGTACTTC.

This clonotype was detected only a few times. This chain joins TRBV5-6 and TRBJ2-2, with D tentatively TRBD2 (6 bases). The CDR3 runs to 18 residues. CDR1 and CDR2 (germline): SGHDT, YYEEEE. Trimming stripped 4 bases from V and 1 base from J, with 20 bases between. CDR3 bases: TGTGCCAGCAGCCGCGACGCATTAGCGGAGGTGAACACCGGGGAGCTGTTTTTT. This sequence encodes CASSRDALAEVNTGELFF.